This T cell receptor beta chain is drawn from a study of T cell clones after liver transplantation (dated by TCRdb to the late 2010s). A note on the overall study: ITN030ST, the source of the samples, was a randomized trial that attempted immunosuppression withdrawal within 2 years of liver transplantation. The studied cohort comprised 8 liver transplant recipients, 3 classified as tolerant and 5 as non-tolerant. Tolerance was defined as complete immunosuppression withdrawal for at least one year with no rise in liver enzymes beyond twice the upper limit of normal. Donor-reactive T cell clones were identified by TCRbeta sequencing after a pre-transplant mixed lymphocyte reaction and then tracked in post-transplant blood. Three of the eight recipients were HCV-positive; the others were transplanted for non-autoimmune, non-viral indications. Blood samples were collected pre-transplant, pre-randomization before withdrawal, and post-randomization after either full withdrawal or failed withdrawal. As an antigen-independent comparator for the donor-reactive sequences, third party-reactive TCRbeta sequences from pre-transplant MLRs were identified as well. Subjects received no induction therapy and standard immunosuppression until randomization at 12-24 months post-transplant.

Using immunoSEQ, frozen genomic DNA was subjected to high-throughput TCRbeta CDR3 sequencing, a process that included PCR amplification, mapping, bias correction and internal controls. In the original analysis: Only productive rearrangements were retained, with each unique TCRbeta sequence defined by its CDR3 nucleotide sequence together with its V and J gene. For classification of a sequence as donor-reactive, at least 5-fold expansion in CFSE-low cells relative to unstimulated pre-transplant cells and a frequency of at least 0.01% were required. Minimum frequency thresholds were set for each subject on the basis of the unstimulated sample with the lowest template count, so that a detection power of at least 90% was ensured. Jensen-Shannon divergence between the top 1000 TCRbeta sequences post-transplant and pre-transplant was used to measure repertoire turnover. Two-sided Fisher's exact tests were used to test for changes in how often donor-reactive sequences were detected. This is the immuneACCESS table as TCRdb keeps it, with only in-frame sequences that have V and J called. A part of the clones is gone; compared with another copy, unresolved V genes explain less than half, and the rest is unexplained. V, J and clone size are taken as reported in that table, and D and trimming were inferred from the DNA itself. The sample has about 85,000 clones on record, roughly 85% of them singletons. The top ten hold approximately 0.47% of the sample.

This clone was seen only once. There is no known antigen for this receptor. No much larger clonotype is one base removed from it; base qualities were not supplied. Thawed unstimulated PBMCs were stained for CD3, CD4 and CD8 and FACS-sorted into CD3+CD4+ and CD3+CD8+ populations. All 8 studied subjects were randomized to immunosuppression withdrawal. Genomic DNA was isolated with the Qiagen DNeasy Blood and Tissue Kit. Including cysteine and phenylalanine, the CDR3 has 12 amino acids. Only the CDR3 portion is preserved as DNA: 36 bases, with reading frame beginning at the first base. The germline V gene supplies CDR1 MDHEN and CDR2 SYDVKM. V and J lose 3 bases and 5 bases, and a span of 7 bases separates them. Study-level results and caveats: Donor-reactive sequences decreased more than third party-reactive sequences, which suggests partial antigen-specific deletion that was not related to withdrawal success. Low numbers of available donor cells limited the measurable donor-reactive repertoire in two subjects. Conclusions were preliminary, limited by small, heterogeneous patient numbers and non-standardized post-transplant time points. Because allograft tissue specimens were not available, migration of donor-reactive T cells into the graft, rather than deletion, may have occurred. A significant post-transplant decrease in circulating donor-reactive CD4 TCRbeta sequences was observed in 5 of 8 subjects, irrespective of tolerance or HCV status. When repertoire turnover was taken into account, detection of donor-reactive sequences was significantly reduced in 7 of 8 subjects for CD4 and in 8 of 8 subjects for CD8.

The receptor's source is a human patient who received a liver transplant. A transplant means some T cells may be of graft donor rather than patient origin. Sequences were derived from CD4+ T cells from blood, sampled just over 45 months after liver transplant. This receptor chain uses TRBV28 and TRBJ1-1; no confident D gene assignment can be made. Read as DNA, the sequence is TGTGCCAGCAGTTTCGGATTAACTGAAGCTTTCTTT. Its protein product is CASSFGLTEAFF.